This T cell receptor beta chain came from a study of T cells in Graves' hyperthyroidism and ophthalmopathy. Study-level findings and limits: Most thyroid clonotypes that were expanded above 0.001 also turned up in blood. Ophthalmopathy was predicted by the model a median of approximately 6 months ahead of onset.

This clonotype showed up just a few times. Its antigen is currently unknown. Exclusion of patients followed from uncontrolled infection, other autoimmune disease, pregnancy or lactation. Each diagnosis drew on symptoms, thyroxine, TRAb, thyroid ultrasound and orbital computed tomography findings. Authors of the study amplified TCR beta CDR3 regions from RNA transcripts. Initially, a first-round RT-PCR of the TCR CDR3 employed the HTBI primer set. Using its own MiXCR run on the multiplex PCR reads, TCRdb lists one record per CDR3 protein. This table has approximately 400,000 distinct CDR3 sequences, under 15% appearing once. This TCR came from a woman under 40 with Graves' hyperthyroidism. The sequencing sample was made of blood.

The CDR3: CSAQSRGYEQYF. The CDR3 DNA follows: TGCAGTGCTCAATCCAGGGGATACGAGCAGTACTTC. The J gene is TRBJ2-7, the V gene TRBV20-1, with a possible D match to TRBD1 (6 bases). In germline, CDR1 is DFQATT, CDR2 SNEGSKA (reference sequence). This CDR3 is built from 12 residues. Trimming took off 5 bases at V and 4 bases at J, with 12 bases between the two ends.